This TCR beta chain emerged from a study of T cell changes during pregnancy in multiple sclerosis. The method was immunoSEQ multiplex PCR; TCRdb's version includes in-frame clones alone and lacks a portion of them. The sample has tens of thousands of clones, 89% seen once. The CDR3 has 15 residues. Germline CDR1 MNHNS, CDR2 SASEGT. The J segment lost 8 bases and the V segment lost 7 bases, leaving 13 bases of the junction unmatched. The sequences come from CD8+ T cells from peripheral blood mononuclear cells, collected in the second trimester of pregnancy. The clonotype originates from a female donor with multiple sclerosis, enrolled in a pregnancy study. V is TRBV6-1 and J is TRBJ2-1; 8 bases map to TRBD2. CDR3: CASIETVAGSDEQFF. CDR3 DNA: TGTGCCAGCATAGAAACAGTAGCGGGGTCGGATGAGCAGTTCTTC.